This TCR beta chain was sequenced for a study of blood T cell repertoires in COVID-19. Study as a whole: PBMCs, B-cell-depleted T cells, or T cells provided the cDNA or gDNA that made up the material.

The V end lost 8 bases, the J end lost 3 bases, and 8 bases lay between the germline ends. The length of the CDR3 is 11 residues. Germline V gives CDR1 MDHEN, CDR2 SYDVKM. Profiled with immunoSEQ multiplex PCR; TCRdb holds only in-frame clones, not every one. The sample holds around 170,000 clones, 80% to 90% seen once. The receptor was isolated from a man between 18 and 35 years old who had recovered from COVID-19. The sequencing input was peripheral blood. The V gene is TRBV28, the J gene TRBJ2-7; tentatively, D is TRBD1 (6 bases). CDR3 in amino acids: CASARGYEQYF. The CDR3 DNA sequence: TGTGCCAGCGCCAGGGGCTACGAGCAGTACTTC.